What follows are 27 T cell receptor beta chains derived from one specimen sequenced in a study of shared clonotypes between healthy human individuals. Data came from immunoSEQ multiplex PCR; TCRdb stores just in-frame clones and leaves some out. Among 2 million to 2.5 million clones listed, approximately 93% were seen once. The sequenced sample was naive CD4+ T cells from PBMCs. Subset indicated: CD45RA+ positively selected. These receptors all come from a man between 18 and 29 years old in good health. Some clones in this sample may be carry-over from other donors' samples.

V and J are TRBV5-5 and TRBJ2-7; 8 bases are a match to TRBD1. V shed 3 bases, J shed 1 base, and the junction held 3 bases outside the gene matches. The CDR3 runs 14 residues. The germline V gene has CDR1 SGHKS and CDR2 YYEKEE (reference sequence). DNA for the CDR3: TGTGCCAGCAGCTCGACAGGGGCTTCCTACGAGCAGTACTTC. Translating it yields CASSSTGASYEQYF.

CDR3 protein: CASSLASGAPYGYTF. As DNA, the CDR3 is TGTGCCAGCAGCTTGGCCTCGGGGGCCCCTTATGGCTACACCTTC. The chain couples TRBV5-6 to TRBJ1-2, with a weak D call TRBD1 (6 bases). Trimming left V 0 bases short and J 5 bases short, with 14 bases between. Germline assignment: CDR1 SGHDT and CDR2 YYEEEE. The CDR3 is 15 residues long.

The chain is built from TRBV28 and TRBJ1-2, with unresolved D. The CDR3 contains 13 residues. In germline, CDR1 is MDHEN, CDR2 SYDVKM. The V and J ends lost 6 bases and 8 bases respectively, with 16 bases between them. CDR3 protein: CASSPSLEWGYTF. The CDR3 nucleotides are TGTGCCAGCAGCCCTTCGTTAGAATGGGGCTACACCTTC.

This chain uses TRBV10-3 with TRBJ1-2; tentative D call: TRBD1 (5 bases). Trimming removed 2 bases from V and 8 bases from J, with 15 bases in between. The CDR3 has 14 amino acids. Germline V gives CDR1 ENHRY, CDR2 SYGVKD. The CDR3 spells CAISEVEGFRGYTF. CDR3 bases: TGTGCCATCAGTGAGGTGGAGGGGTTTAGAGGCTACACCTTC.

The chain uses TRBV25-1 and TRBJ1-5; the D gene is possibly TRBD1 (6 bases). V gave up 10 bases and J gave up 0 bases, with 16 bases separating them. The V gene's germline CDR1 is MGHDK and CDR2 SYGVNS. This CDR3 region has 15 residues. The chain's CDR3 is CATKRRTVSNQPQHF. DNA for the CDR3: TGTGCCACAAAAAGGCGGACAGTTAGCAATCAGCCCCAGCATTTT.

This chain links TRBV9 with TRBJ2-3; TRBD1 agrees at 8 bases. The germline V gene has CDR1 SGDLS and CDR2 YYNGEE. The CDR3 is 13 amino acids. V dropped 3 bases and J dropped 4; count of bases not matched to a gene: 1. CDR3 in DNA: TGTGCCAGCAGCGCACAGGGGGCAGATACGCAGTATTTT. Protein: CASSAQGADTQYF.

This chain uses TRBV28 with TRBJ2-2; TRBD1 aligns across 7 bases. V lost 5 bases and J lost 0; bases outside the gene matches: 9. The length of the CDR3 is 17 residues. Per germline, CDR1 MDHEN and CDR2 SYDVKM. The CDR3 spells CASSRRGTVSNTGELFF. CDR3 coding DNA: TGTGCCAGCAGTAGAAGGGGGACAGTTTCGAACACCGGGGAGCTGTTTTTT.

The genes are TRBV27 and TRBJ2-3, with D maybe TRBD2 (6 bases). The CDR3 contains 14 residues. Trimming removed 5 bases at V and 7 bases at J, with 16 bases between. Germline V lookup: CDR1 MNHEY, CDR2 SMNVEV (reference sequence). The CDR3 region has the DNA TGTGCCAGCAGTCCTCTGACTAGAAGATATACGCAGTATTTT. Translating it yields CASSPLTRRYTQYF.

Details on this clone: Within the sample, other DNA sequences also encode this same CDR3. This chain links TRBV11-2 with TRBJ1-1; D gene unclear. The CDR3 has 13 amino acids. The ends were cut back, 5 bases at V and 1 base at J, with 8 bases in the middle. CDR1 and CDR2 from the germline V gene are SGHAT and FQNNGV. The CDR3 coding sequence is TGTGCCAGCAGCCCTCGCCAGAACACTGAAGCTTTCTTT. It yields the protein CASSPRQNTEAFF.

On this clone itself: The same CDR3 can be traced to other DNA sequences in this sample. The chain uses TRBV5-1 and TRBJ1-2, with TRBD1 as a possible D gene (5 bases). Germline V gene lookup returns CDR1 SGHRS and CDR2 YFSETQ. This CDR3 region has 13 residues. With 2 bases removed from V and 4 bases from J, the gap between germline ends came to 9 bases. The CDR3 protein is CASSFDSSYGYTF. The CDR3 bases are TGCGCCAGCAGCTTTGACAGTTCCTATGGCTACACCTTC.

The CDR3 spells CASSLVAVQGGEQYF. For the CDR3, the DNA is TGTGCCAGCAGCTTAGTAGCCGTACAGGGTGGGGAGCAGTACTTC. The rearrangement links TRBV11-2 to TRBJ2-7, with D perhaps matching TRBD1 (6 bases). This CDR3 has 15 amino acids. The germline CDR1 and CDR2 sequences are SGHAT and FQNNGV. Between the trimmed V and J ends, which lost 1 base and 7 bases, there was a span of 17 bases.

In regard to this clone: Other DNA variants within this sample encode the same CDR3. The chain is built from TRBV28 and TRBJ1-5; no reliable D call. Germline values: CDR1 MDHEN, CDR2 SYDVKM. V was clipped by 0 bases and J by 3 bases, with 6 bases between them. This CDR3 region has 14 residues. In DNA, the CDR3 is TGTGCCAGCAGTTTATGGGAATCCAATCAGCCCCAGCATTTT. This gives the protein CASSLWESNQPQHF.

The chain combines TRBV9 with TRBJ1-2, with D hard to call. This CDR3 has 17 residues. CDR1 and CDR2 from the germline V gene are SGDLS and YYNGEE. The V end lost 3 bases, the J end lost 1 base, and 19 bases lay between the germline ends. CDR3 protein: CASSAPSLRLFNYGYTF. The CDR3, as DNA: TGTGCCAGCAGCGCGCCCAGTCTCCGCCTATTTAACTATGGCTACACCTTC.

Comment on this clone: At one end, the junction sequence differs from germline, possibly due to a read error. The chain combines TRBV2 with TRBJ2-1, with 9 nucleotides matching TRBD2. Per the germline V gene, CDR1 is SNHLY and CDR2 is FYNNEI. The CDR3 consists of 14 residues. The CDR3, as DNA: TGTGCCGGCAGTAGCGGGAGATCCTACAATGAGCAGTTCTTC. Protein sequence: CAGSSGRSYNEQFF. Looking up the rest from reference TRBV2 and TRBJ2-1 gives the full variable domain: EPEVTQTPSHQVTQMGQEVILRCVPISNHLYFYWYRQILGQKVEFLVSFYNNEISEKSEIFDDQFSVERPDGSNFTLKIRSTKLEDSAMYFCAGSSGRSYNEQFFGPGTRLTVL.

This sequence joins TRBV18 and TRBJ1-1; no clear D gene. Per germline, CDR1 KGHSH and CDR2 LQKENI. V lost 6 bases, J lost 1 base, and 18 bases lay in between. The CDR3 is made up of 16 amino acids. The CDR3, as DNA: TGTGCCAGCTCCCCTGGCGAGGGAGGGAGGAACACTGAAGCTTTCTTT. Translation: CASSPGEGGRNTEAFF.

The count of this clone is one. The same CDR3 also results from other DNA sequences found in this sample. V and J are TRBV29-1 and TRBJ2-7; 9 nucleotides line up with TRBD1. The CDR3 sequence is 12 residues long. Germline CDR1 and CDR2: SQVTM and ANQGSEA. V dropped 4 bases and J dropped 6; count of bases not matched to a gene: 4. The CDR3: CSVGTGGGEQYF. The CDR3 DNA is TGCAGCGTTGGTACAGGGGGCGGCGAGCAGTACTTC.

The chain uses TRBV6-1 and TRBJ2-5, with TRBD2 as a possible D gene (5 bases). Trimming removed 5 bases from V and 5 bases from J, with 15 bases in between. CDR3 size: 14 residues. CDR1 MNHNS and CDR2 SASEGT come from the germline V gene. CDR3 region: CASSLRKTGETQYF. The CDR3 coding sequence is TGTGCCAGCAGTTTAAGGAAAACGGGGGAGACCCAGTACTTC.

The chain links TRBV6-5 to TRBJ1-2; D is possibly TRBD1 (6 bases). The CDR3 extends over 15 amino acids. V was trimmed by 0 bases and J by 3 bases, leaving 11 bases between them. CDR1 and CDR2 (germline): MNHEY, SVGAGI. The CDR3 spells CASSYSRGGHYGYTF. Written as DNA, the CDR3 is TGTGCCAGCAGTTACTCCAGGGGTGGTCACTATGGCTACACCTTC.

The chain has TRBV29-1 and TRBJ2-2; the D gene is possibly TRBD2 (5 bases). Trimming pared 5 bases from V and 4 bases from J, leaving 11 bases between. CDR1 is SQVTM and CDR2 is ANQGSEA in the germline V gene. The CDR3 sequence is 13 residues long. The CDR3 bases are TGCAGCGTTTTAAGGGAGTTCACCGGGGAGCTGTTTTTT. The encoded protein is CSVLREFTGELFF.

The rearrangement uses TRBV10-3 and TRBJ2-5, with 10 bases fitting TRBD2. The J call may be wrong; the DNA end is better matched by TRBJ2-7. The V gene's germline CDR1 is ENHRY and CDR2 SYGVKD. The CDR3 contains 15 residues. This CDR3 is CAISESTSGTYEQYF. CDR3 bases: TGTGCCATCAGTGAGTCTACTAGCGGGACCTACGAGCAGTACTTC.

The rearrangement uses TRBV5-4 and TRBJ1-2, with unresolved D. Germline CDR1 reads SGHNT; CDR2 reads YYREEE (reference sequence). Trimming pared 6 bases from V and 0 bases from J, leaving 15 bases between. The CDR3 has 15 residues. CDR3 nucleotides: TGTGCCAGCACCCACGGTACAGCAACTAACTATGGCTACACCTTC. Protein product: CASTHGTATNYGYTF.

The rearrangement joins TRBV9 to TRBJ2-2, with 7 bases fitting TRBD2. Germline loops: CDR1 SGDLS, CDR2 YYNGEE. The CDR3 has 17 amino acids. The junction had 15 bases not matched to a gene; V was cut back by 5 bases and J by 5 bases. CDR3 nucleotide sequence: TGTGCCAGCAGTAACTGGGGAGGCGGGAGAGTTACCGGGGAGCTGTTTTTT. Translated, it gives CASSNWGGGRVTGELFF.

The V call is TRBV19, the J call TRBJ2-2; 10 bases map to TRBD2. The CDR3 is 18 amino acids. The germline CDR1 and CDR2 sequences are LNHDA and SQIVND (reference sequence). Trimming cost V 6 bases and J 1 base; bases outside gene matches: 11. Written as DNA, the CDR3 is TGTGCCAGTAGGGCTAGCGGGAGCGAACCCCAGAACACCGGGGAGCTGTTTTTT. Protein product: CASRASGSEPQNTGELFF.

V is TRBV28 and J is TRBJ2-3; 7 bases are shared with TRBD2. Trimming cost V 4 bases and J 5 bases; bases outside gene matches: 12. This CDR3 region has 16 residues. The V gene's germline CDR1 is MDHEN and CDR2 SYDVKM. CDR3 bases: TGTGCCAGCAGTTCCCAAGAGGGAGGGCAGGTAGATACGCAGTATTTT. This gives the protein CASSSQEGGQVDTQYF. The full variable domain, in which reference TRBV28 and TRBJ2-3 provide the parts outside the CDR3, is DVKVTQSSRYLVKRTGEKVFLECVQDMDHENMFWYRQDPGLGLRLIYFSYDVKMKEKGDIPEGYSVSREKKERFSLILESASTNQTSMYLCASSSQEGGQVDTQYFGPGTRLTVL.

As for this clone: The same CDR3 also results from other DNA sequences found in this sample. The V gene is TRBV5-1, the J gene TRBJ1-2; D is unresolved. This CDR3 is built from 13 residues. Germline V gene data show CDR1 as SGHRS and CDR2 as YFSETQ. V dropped 0 bases and J dropped 4 bases, with 7 bases sitting between them. CDR3: CASSLDGSYGYTF. CDR3 nucleotides: TGCGCCAGCAGCTTGGATGGCAGCTATGGCTACACCTTC. Full variable domain (outside the CDR3, taken from reference TRBV5-1 and TRBJ1-2): KAGVTQTPRYLIKTRGQQVTLSCSPISGHRSVSWYQQTPGQGLQFLFEYFSETQRNKGNFPGRFSGRQFSNSRSEMNVSTLELGDSALYLCASSLDGSYGYTFGSGTRLTVV.

The chain recombines TRBV19 with TRBJ1-1; 7 bases are a match to TRBD1. The CDR3 extends over 16 amino acids. J was trimmed by 2 bases and V by 4 bases; bases with no gene match: 10. Looked up from germline, CDR1 is LNHDA and CDR2 is SQIVND (reference sequence). The CDR3 DNA follows: TGTGCCAGTAGTACTCAGACAGGGAGGACTAACACTGAAGCTTTCTTT. This codes for CASSTQTGRTNTEAFF. The full variable domain, its missing parts supplied by reference TRBV19 and TRBJ1-1, is DGGITQSPKYLFRKEGQNVTLSCEQNLNHDAMYWYRQDPGQGLRLIYYSQIVNDFQKGDIAEGYSVSREKKESFPLTVTSAQKNPTAFYLCASSTQTGRTNTEAFFGQGTRLTVV.

The CDR3 nucleotides read TGTGCCAGCAGTAGGACTAGCGATATCTACGAGCAGTACTTC. This sequence encodes CASSRTSDIYEQYF. The rearrangement uses TRBV6-5 and TRBJ2-7, with 9 bases fitting TRBD2. Germline V gene data show CDR1 as MNHEY and CDR2 as SVGAGI. The CDR3 contains 14 residues. J was trimmed by 3 bases and V by 5 bases; bases with no gene match: 5.